This T cell receptor (beta chain) was recorded in a study of beta chain features in type 1 diabetes. Study details: The patients were much like the healthy donors in age, gender and cell yields. Summed over all samples, the examined sorted cells came to 85 million to 140 million.

The CDR3 is made up of 14 amino acids. Germline loops: CDR1 SQVTM, CDR2 ANQGSEA. The trim removed 4 bases at V and 5 bases at J, leaving 8 bases unmatched. About this clone: Its cognate antigen is unknown.

Overall study results and limits: The naive, central memory and Treg TCRB repertoires looked more alike in patients than they did in healthy donors. For Type 1 diabetes patients, all four CD4+ subsets carried TCRB CDR3s that were moderately but significantly shorter.

Reverse transcription of all isolated RNA meant that expressed TCRB transcripts were sequenced. The table came from immunoSEQ multiplex PCR; TCRdb's copy has only in-frame clones and leaves some out. The repertoire holds 120,000 to 150,000 clones, 40% to 55% seen once, with around 0.39% in the top ten. This chain connects TRBV29-1 to TRBJ2-7; 10 bases align to TRBD1. Sample: Tregs from blood. The TCR comes from a man aged 18 to 30 in good health. CDR3 nucleotides: TGCAGCGTTGTTCGAGCCGGGACAGGGGACGAGCAGTACTTC. This gives the protein CSVVRAGTGDEQYF.